The present TCR beta chain was sequenced within a study of T cell responses to AZD1222 COVID-19 vaccine (TCRdb year 2021). For the wider study: TCR sequencing covered some 250 trial participants: 200 to 220 given two doses of AZD1222 and 26 given two doses of MenACWY control vaccine. Trial participants were enrolled by age into 18-55, 56-69 and 70-plus year subgroups, with roughly 160, 29 and 62 TCR-sequenced participants respectively.

Study-wide findings and limitations: The 56-69-year group was small, and its depth increase did not reach significance, likely because of low power. Spike-specific TCR breadth and depth rose significantly after two AZD1222 doses compared with day 0 and with MenACWY recipients. Only a handful of AZD1222 recipients were SARS-CoV-2 seropositive at baseline, limiting conclusions about previously exposed vaccinees. Nearly half of unique spike-specific TCRs reportedly recognized epitopes outside regions mutated in the B.1.351 and B.1.1.7 variants. Most participants were white British and females outnumbered males, and the authors suggested that clonal diversity may have been underestimated. The whole spike protein was spanned by vaccine-associated CD4 TCRs, and dominant responses were seen in regions 160-218 and 743-854. Because no samples from the day 14 peak response were available, repertoires could be characterized only after the peak T cell response.

A remark on this clone: This clone's antigen is unknown. The input lacks base qualities; no much larger clone sits a single base away.

The CDR3 regions of human TCRbeta chains were subjected to immunosequencing. For the original study's pipeline: Repertoire TCRs were checked for matches against a reference library of SARS-CoV-2-specific TCRs that had been generated using the MIRA antigen-specificity platform. Breadth was defined as the fraction of unique TCRs that were SARS-CoV-2-associated, and depth was defined as the fraction of total T cells that were SARS-CoV-2-associated. Using the MIRA data, every spike-specific TCR was mapped to the spike region that the TCR reacted to and assigned to either a CD4 or a CD8 class. Log10-transformed breadth and depth values were compared by one-way ANOVA with Sidak's multiple comparisons tests. TCRdb took over this immuneACCESS table, retaining in-frame rearrangements with V and J assigned. Such tables are incomplete; in checked studies, under half of the missing clones stem from an unresolved V gene, and the remainder is unexplained. V and J calls and clone size are copied from that table; D and trimming were computed from the DNA. The sample profile shows 250,000 to 300,000 clones; roughly 93% of them were found once. The top ten hold 0.55% of the sample.

CDR1 and CDR2, per the germline V gene, are SGHTA and FQGNSA. The CDR3 holds 14 amino acids from the cysteine to the phenylalanine. Solely the CDR3 DNA is kept, with 42 bases framed from the first base. Trimming costs V 4 bases and J 6 bases, and their ends lie 16 bases apart. The time point label corresponds to: about 28 days (+/-7) after the second vaccine dose. AZD1222 recipients with second doses at about 4 weeks or about 12 weeks were pooled, because spike-specific TCR depth and breadth did not differ between schedules. Vaccinee samples came from UK trials COV001 and COV002, including a single-blind randomized controlled phase 2/3 trial of AZD1222 (ChAdOx1 nCoV-19) in healthy adults. For TCRbeta chain sequencing, PBMC samples from trial participants were taken at day 0 and at day 28 after the second dose.

This clonotype was sampled from an adult who received the AZD1222 COVID-19 vaccine. This receptor chain uses TRBV7-2 and TRBJ2-7, with the D segment identity uncertain. The sample in question was peripheral blood, obtained 28 days after the second AZD1222 dose. The sequenced DNA: TGTGCCAGCAGCTCCATGGTGGTCCCGGGCGAGCAGTACTTC. It encodes CASSSMVVPGEQYF.